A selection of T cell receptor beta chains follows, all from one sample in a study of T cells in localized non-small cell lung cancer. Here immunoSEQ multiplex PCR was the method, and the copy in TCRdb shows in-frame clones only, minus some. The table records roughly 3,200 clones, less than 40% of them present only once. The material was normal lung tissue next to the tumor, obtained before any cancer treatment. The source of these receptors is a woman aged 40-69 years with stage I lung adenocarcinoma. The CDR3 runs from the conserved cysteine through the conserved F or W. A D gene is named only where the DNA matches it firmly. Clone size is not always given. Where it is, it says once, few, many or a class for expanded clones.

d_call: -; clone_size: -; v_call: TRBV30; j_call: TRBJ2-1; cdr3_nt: TGTGCCTGGAGAAGAGAGCGAGCTTCAAACAATGAGCAGTTCTTC; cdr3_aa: CAWRRERASNNEQFF
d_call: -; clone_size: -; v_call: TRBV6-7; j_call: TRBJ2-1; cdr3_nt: TGTGCCAGCAGTTCTCTCGGGAAGCAGTTCTTC; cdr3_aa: CASSSLGKQFF
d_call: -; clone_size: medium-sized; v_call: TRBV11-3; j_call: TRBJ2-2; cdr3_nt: TGTGCCAGCAGCTTATCAGGGTACCTGGCCGGGGAGCTGTTTTTT; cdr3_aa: CASSLSGYLAGELFF
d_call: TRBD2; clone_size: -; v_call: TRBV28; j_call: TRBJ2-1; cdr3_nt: TGTGCCAGCATCGTTAGCGGGCAACGGAATGAGCAGTTCTTC; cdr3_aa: CASIVSGQRNEQFF
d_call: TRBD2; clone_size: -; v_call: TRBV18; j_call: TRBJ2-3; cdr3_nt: TGTGCCAGCTCACCGGCATCACCGGGGGGACTAGCGGGGCAGACGGGCACAGATACGCAGTATTTT; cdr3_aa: CASSPASPGGLAGQTGTDTQYF
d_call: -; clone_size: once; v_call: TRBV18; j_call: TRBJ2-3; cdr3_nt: TGTGCCAGCTCACCACGGGGGACGGTAACAGATACGCAGTATTTT; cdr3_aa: CASSPRGTVTDTQYF
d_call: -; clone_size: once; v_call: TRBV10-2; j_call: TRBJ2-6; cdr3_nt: TGCGCCAGCAGGGTAACGGTCTCTGGGGCCAACGTCCTGACTTTC; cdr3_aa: CASRVTVSGANVLTF
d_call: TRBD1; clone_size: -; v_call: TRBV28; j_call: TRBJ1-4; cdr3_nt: TGTGCCAGCAGCTCCCCCTCAGGGGGCGGAAGAACTAATGAAAAACTGTTTTTT; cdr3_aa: CASSSPSGGGRTNEKLFF
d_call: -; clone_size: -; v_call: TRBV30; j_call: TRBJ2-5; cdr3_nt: TGTGCCTGGAGTGTAGCTAGGGAGACCCAGTACTTC; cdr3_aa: CAWSVARETQYF
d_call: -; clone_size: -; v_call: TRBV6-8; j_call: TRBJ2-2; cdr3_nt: TGTGCCAGCAAGTCGTGGAACACCGGGGAGCTGTTTTTT; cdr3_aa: CASKSWNTGELFF
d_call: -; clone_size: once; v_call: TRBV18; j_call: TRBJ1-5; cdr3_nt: TGTGCCAGCTCACCAACCGACAGGTATAGCAATCAGCCCCAGCATTTT; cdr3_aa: CASSPTDRYSNQPQHF
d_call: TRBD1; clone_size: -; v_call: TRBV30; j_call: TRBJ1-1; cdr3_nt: TGTGCCTGGAAGGGGTTACAGGGGAGCGCTGAAGCTTTCTTT; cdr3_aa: CAWKGLQGSAEAFF
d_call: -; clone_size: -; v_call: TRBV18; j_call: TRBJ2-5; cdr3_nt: TGTGCCAGCTCCATTACAGAGCAAGAGACCCAGTACTTC; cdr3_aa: CASSITEQETQYF
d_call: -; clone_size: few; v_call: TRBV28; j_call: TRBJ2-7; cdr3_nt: TGTGCCAGCAGTTCTCCAGACCAGGGGCAGTACTTC; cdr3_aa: CASSSPDQGQYF
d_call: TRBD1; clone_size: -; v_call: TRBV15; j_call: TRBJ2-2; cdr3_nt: TGTGCCACCAAGCCGGGACAGAGGGAGACCGGGGAGCTGTTTTTT; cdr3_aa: CATKPGQRETGELFF
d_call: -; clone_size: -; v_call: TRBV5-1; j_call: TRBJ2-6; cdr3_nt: TGCGCCAGCAGCGGCCTTATGTCCGGGCCTGGGGCCAACGTCCTGACTTTC; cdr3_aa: CASSGLMSGPGANVLTF
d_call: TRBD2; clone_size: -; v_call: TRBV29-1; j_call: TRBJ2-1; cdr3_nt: TGCAGCGTTGAAGCGGGAGGCCACAATGAGCAGTTCTTC; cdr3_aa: CSVEAGGHNEQFF
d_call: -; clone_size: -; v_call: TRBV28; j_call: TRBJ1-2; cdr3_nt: TGTGCCAGCACCCGAGGCGGGAGAGGGAACTATGGCTACACCTTC; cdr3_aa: CASTRGGRGNYGYTF